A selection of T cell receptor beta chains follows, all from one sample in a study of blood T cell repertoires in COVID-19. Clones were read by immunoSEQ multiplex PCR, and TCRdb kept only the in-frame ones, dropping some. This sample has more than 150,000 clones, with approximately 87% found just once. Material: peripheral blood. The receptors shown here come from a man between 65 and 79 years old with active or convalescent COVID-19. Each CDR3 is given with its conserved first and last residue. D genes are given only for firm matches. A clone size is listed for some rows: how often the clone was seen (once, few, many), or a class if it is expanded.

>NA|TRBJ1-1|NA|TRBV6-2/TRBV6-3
TGTGCCAGCAGTCCCACGGGCAGGAGCGGCACTTTTTTT
CASSPTGRSGTFF
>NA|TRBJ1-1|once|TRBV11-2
TGTGCCAGCAGTAGAGGAGTGAACACTGAAGCTTTCTTT
CASSRGVNTEAFF
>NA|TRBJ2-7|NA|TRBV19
TGTGCCAGTAGTGCCGCGGGTAGGCAGTACTTC
CASSAAGRQYF
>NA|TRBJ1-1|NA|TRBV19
TGTGCCAGTATTCCCTCGGGGGGGAGGGCGATTATGAACACTGAAGCTTTCTTT
CASIPSGGRAIMNTEAFF
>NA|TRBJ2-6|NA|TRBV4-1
TGCGCCAGCAGCCAAGAGGGGGGCTCTGGGGCCAACGTCCTGACTTTC
CASSQEGGSGANVLTF
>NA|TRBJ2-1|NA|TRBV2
TGTGCCAGCAGGAGCTACGAATGGTTCTTC
CASRSYEWFF
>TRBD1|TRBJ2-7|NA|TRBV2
TGTGCCAGCGGGCAACAGGGGGCCCGATACGAGCAGTACTTC
CASGQQGARYEQYF
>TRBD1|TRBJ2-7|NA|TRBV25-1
TGTGCCAGCTCAGGACAGGGTGAGGGCGAGCAGTACTTC
CASSGQGEGEQYF
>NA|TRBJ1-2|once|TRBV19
TGTGCCAGTAGTATAGGACAGGATCTTAGGGGCTACACCTTC
CASSIGQDLRGYTF
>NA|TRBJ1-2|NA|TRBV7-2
TGTGCCAGCAGCTTAACAGATTCCTATGGCTACACCTTC
CASSLTDSYGYTF